This T cell receptor (beta chain) is drawn from a study of cytomegalovirus exposure and HLA in healthy donors. Overall study context: In a previous analysis, some 120 million unique TCR beta sequences were found from 150 million to 200 million T cells. The study, taken as a whole, reports: Fewer N-insertions than the roughly 670-donor mean were reportedly shown by an Asian-associated ancestry cluster in a later analysis. On later analysis, the bulk of CMV-associated TCR beta chains appeared to be HLA-restricted. After further analysis at a later stage, around 17,000 TCR beta sequences were associated with HLA alleles at 0.05 false discovery rate.

The CDR3 length is 15 residues. Germline assignment: CDR1 SGHVS and CDR2 FQNEAQ. To note about this clone: Its antigen is not known.

Primers for the PCR totalled 60 Vbeta and 13 Jbeta. Measured with immunoSEQ multiplex PCR; TCRdb has only the in-frame clones, and not every one. The sample lists about 130,000 clones; 75% to 85% were seen once. The sequenced sample was PBMCs. The chain has TRBV7-8 and TRBJ2-5, with TRBD2 matching 10 bases. The J call may be incorrect, as the DNA end agrees better with TRBJ2-7. The receptor was isolated from a woman aged 18-29 years in good health and CMV-seropositive. The CDR3 reads CASSLSGLASGEQYF. Written as DNA, the CDR3 is TGTGCCAGCAGCTTATCGGGACTAGCGTCTGGCGAGCAGTACTTC.